These 21 T cell receptor beta chains came from one sample sequenced in a study of CD8+ T cells in alopecia areata (dated by TCRdb to between 2018 and 2020). This sample's time point label indicates: roughly 27 days on oral tofacitinib. This sample's treatment or condition label indicates: oral pan-JAK inhibitor, 5-10 mg twice daily. Libraries were made using the immunoSEQ multiplex PCR assay. To provide template for TCR sequencing, every sample had RNA extracted and reverse transcribed into cDNA. TCRdb carries this immuneACCESS record with in-frame sequences only. Its versions omit some clonotypes, under half of them owing to an unresolved V gene in the studies checked, with the rest unexplained. The table for this sample lists about 140,000 clones; around 50% of them were counted only once. The top ten clonotypes cover about 15% of the sample. The sample consisted of CD8+ T cells sorted from blood, taken at week 4, from a patient treated with tofacitinib. The receptors shown here come from a human donor with alopecia areata.

This chain links TRBV4-1 with TRBJ2-1; D perhaps matches TRBD2 (7 bases). CDR1 is MGHRA and CDR2 is YSYEKL in the germline V gene. Trimming cost V 4 bases and J 9 bases, with 16 bases left between them. There are 14 residues in the CDR3. The CDR3 loop reads CASSPQRGGGEQFF. The CDR3 DNA follows: TGCGCCAGCAGCCCTCAGCGGGGAGGGGGTGAGCAGTTCTTC.

V is TRBV9 and J is TRBJ2-6; TRBD1 matches at 9 bases. Germline-derived CDR1 and CDR2 are SGDLS and YYNGEE. Trimming cost V 3 bases and J 0 bases; bases outside gene matches: 4. CDR3 length: 17 residues. This CDR3 is CASSDLTGGSGANVLTF. The CDR3 nucleotides are TGTGCCAGCAGCGACCTGACAGGGGGCTCTGGGGCCAACGTCCTGACTTTC.

The CDR3 region is CASSYLPGSQGDTQYF. In DNA, the CDR3 is TGTGCCAGCAGTTACTTGCCCGGGTCACAAGGAGATACGCAGTATTTT. V is TRBV6-5 and J is TRBJ2-3; D gene uncertain. The CDR3 spans 16 residues. With 1 base removed from V and 5 bases from J, the gap between germline ends came to 16 bases. Germline V gene data show CDR1 as MNHEY and CDR2 as SVGAGI.

The rearrangement links TRBV30 to TRBJ2-3, with 10 bases matching TRBD2. After removal of 0 bases from V and 4 bases from J, the junction contained 1 base not matched to a gene. Germline loops: CDR1 GTSNPN, CDR2 SVGIG (reference sequence). There are 14 residues in the CDR3. DNA of the CDR3: TGTGCCTGGAGTGTAGCGGGGGGGCCAGATACGCAGTATTTT. Translation gives CAWSVAGGPDTQYF. Filled out from reference TRBV30 and TRBJ2-3, the complete variable domain reads SQTIHQWPATLVQPVGSPLSLECTVEGTSNPNLYWYRQAAGRGLQLLFYSVGIGQISSEVPQNLSASRPQDRQFILSSKKLLLSDSGFYLCAWSVAGGPDTQYFGPGTRLTVL.

This clone was found a few times. The rearrangement links TRBV29-1 to TRBJ1-1, with D uncertain. Looked up from germline, CDR1 is SQVTM and CDR2 is ANQGSEA. The CDR3 runs 13 residues. With 0 bases removed from V and 6 bases from J, the gap between germline ends came to 11 bases. In nucleotides, the CDR3 is TGCAGCGTTGAAGATCCGTATAACGCTGAAGCTTTCTTT. This translates into CSVEDPYNAEAFF.

The chain employs TRBV7-2 and TRBJ2-7, with D unresolved. CDR1 is SGHTA and CDR2 is FQGNSA in the germline V gene. The CDR3 loop spans 14 amino acids. V dropped 3 bases and J dropped 4 bases, with 13 bases sitting between them. The CDR3 loop reads CASSFRPLIYEQYF. The CDR3 DNA reads as TGTGCCAGCAGCTTCCGGCCCCTGATTTACGAGCAGTACTTC.

This chain joins TRBV4-1 and TRBJ1-2, with D unclear. The CDR3 has 18 residues. Per germline, CDR1 MGHRA and CDR2 YSYEKL. Trimming took off 3 bases at V and 0 bases at J, with 20 bases between the two ends. CDR3 DNA: TGCGCCAGCAGCCACCATAAAGGCGCAGCTTTAGCTAACTATGGCTACACCTTC. Residues: CASSHHKGAALANYGYTF.

The gene calls are TRBV10-3 and TRBJ2-1; D is undetermined. Per the germline V gene, CDR1 is ENHRY and CDR2 is SYGVKD. This CDR3 comprises 13 residues. The ends were cut back, 8 bases at V and 0 bases at J, with 8 bases in the middle. The CDR3 DNA is TGTGCCATCGGGGTAGACTCCTACAATGAGCAGTTCTTC. It yields the protein CAIGVDSYNEQFF.

The CDR3 region has the DNA TGTGCCAGCTCACCCGGGACAGGGAACGAGCAGTACTTC. Protein product: CASSPGTGNEQYF. The chain couples TRBV18 to TRBJ2-7, with TRBD1 identical over 9 bases. Germline loops: CDR1 KGHSH, CDR2 LQKENI. The length of the CDR3 is 13 residues. The V gene end was trimmed by 3 bases and the J gene end by 5 bases; junction bases not matched to a gene: 2.

V usage is TRBV25-1 and J usage is TRBJ1-6, with a possible D match to TRBD1 (6 bases). The germline V gene encodes CDR1 MGHDK and CDR2 SYGVNS. V dropped 0 bases and J dropped 10 bases, with 13 bases sitting between them. The CDR3 consists of 15 residues. CDR3 DNA sequence: TGTGCCAGCAGTGAATATGGGGGGGGCGTCTCACCCCTCCACTTT. Its protein product is CASSEYGGGVSPLHF.

There are a few counts of this clone. V gene TRBV25-1 combines with J gene TRBJ2-1; the D is unclear. The germline V gene encodes CDR1 MGHDK and CDR2 SYGVNS. The CDR3 is made up of 11 amino acids. V gave up 3 bases and J gave up 3 bases, with 0 bases separating them. CDR3 amino acids: CASSDYNEQFF. DNA for the CDR3: TGTGCCAGCAGTGACTACAATGAGCAGTTCTTC.

The chain couples TRBV5-1 to TRBJ1-1; D is unclear. Germline values: CDR1 SGHRS, CDR2 YFSETQ. The V end was cut by 3 bases, the J end by 4 bases, with 7 bases between. The CDR3 runs 12 residues. CDR3 coding DNA: TGCGCCAGCAGCTCTCCGGGCACTGAAGCTTTCTTT. Translating gives CASSSPGTEAFF.

This chain connects TRBV29-1 to TRBJ2-2, with D possibly TRBD2 on 5 matching bases. Between the trimmed V and J ends, which lost 5 bases and 1 base, there was a span of 17 bases. This CDR3 region has 16 residues. CDR1 is SQVTM and CDR2 is ANQGSEA in the germline V gene. CDR3 in DNA: TGCAGCGTTTGGAGGTGGAACGACCGGAACACCGGGGAGCTGTTTTTT. Translated: CSVWRWNDRNTGELFF.

The chain has TRBV13 and TRBJ1-1; TRBD1 might be the D (6 bases). The V and J ends lost 5 bases and 4 bases respectively, with 14 bases between them. The length of the CDR3 is 14 residues. Germline-derived CDR1 and CDR2 are PRHDT and FYEKMQ (reference sequence). DNA of the CDR3: TGTGCCAGCAGCCTACAGGGTTGGATCACTGAAGCTTTCTTT. It is translated as CASSLQGWITEAFF.

This clone was seen only a few times. The chain employs TRBV7-9 and TRBJ1-6, with 8 bases identical to TRBD1. Germline lookup yields CDR1 SEHNR and CDR2 FQNEAQ (reference sequence). The CDR3 extends over 15 amino acids. V lost 1 base, J lost 4 bases, and 0 bases stayed unmatched. For the CDR3, the DNA is TGTGCCAGCAGCTTAGACAGGGGGTATAATTCACCCCTCCACTTT. Its protein is CASSLDRGYNSPLHF.

This clone was seen a single time. This sequence joins TRBV27 and TRBJ2-7; D may be TRBD1 (5 bases). Germline CDR1 reads MNHEY; CDR2 reads SMNVEV (reference sequence). V lost 3 bases and J lost 2, with 11 bases in between. The CDR3 has 14 amino acids. This CDR3 is CASSLAGWTYEQYF. The CDR3 DNA follows: TGTGCCAGCAGTTTGGCAGGGTGGACCTACGAGCAGTACTTC.

In its sample, this clone was seen once. This chain uses TRBV5-1 with TRBJ2-5, with 9 bases matching TRBD2. J gave up 5 bases and V 0 bases, and 5 bases lay outside the gene matches. Germline V gives CDR1 SGHRS, CDR2 YFSETQ. The CDR3 is 15 amino acids. The CDR3 protein is CASSLERGDWETQYF. The CDR3 coding sequence is TGCGCCAGCAGCTTGGAGCGGGGGGACTGGGAGACCCAGTACTTC. The full variable domain, completed using reference TRBV5-1 and TRBJ2-5, is KAGVTQTPRYLIKTRGQQVTLSCSPISGHRSVSWYQQTPGQGLQFLFEYFSETQRNKGNFPGRFSGRQFSNSRSEMNVSTLELGDSALYLCASSLERGDWETQYFGPGTRLLVL.

This clone was seen more than once but under ten times. This sequence joins TRBV6-5 and TRBJ1-5; no clear D. The CDR3 is 14 amino acids. Germline-derived CDR1 and CDR2 are MNHEY and SVGAGI. V shed 6 bases and J shed 0 bases, with 9 bases lying between them. CDR3 sequence reads: CASSPADSNQPQHF. CDR3 DNA: TGTGCCAGCAGCCCAGCAGATAGCAATCAGCCCCAGCATTTT.

This rearrangement joins TRBV29-1 to TRBJ2-2; D is possibly TRBD2 (5 bases). Trimming stripped 7 bases from V and 3 bases from J, with 12 bases between. This CDR3 region has 13 residues. The germline gives CDR1 SQVTM, CDR2 ANQGSEA. The CDR3, as DNA: TGCAGCGCTGACCCCGGGGACACCGGGGAGCTGTTTTTT. This codes for CSADPGDTGELFF.

The chain couples TRBV7-9 to TRBJ2-7, with no clear D. The germline V gene encodes CDR1 SEHNR and CDR2 FQNEAQ (reference sequence). The CDR3 totals 11 residues. The ends were cut back, 5 bases at V and 7 bases at J, with 9 bases in the middle. The CDR3 DNA reads as TGTGCCAGCAGCAAAGGGTTGGAGCAGTACTTC. It is translated as CASSKGLEQYF.

The table lists this clone with a few counts. The V gene is TRBV9, the J gene TRBJ2-1, with D unresolved. V was shortened by 4 bases and J by 7 bases, with 9 bases between the two germline ends. Germline values: CDR1 SGDLS, CDR2 YYNGEE. This CDR3 is built from 12 residues. The CDR3 DNA sequence: TGTGCCAGCAGCCCCCCAAGGAATGAGCAGTTCTTC. It translates to CASSPPRNEQFF.